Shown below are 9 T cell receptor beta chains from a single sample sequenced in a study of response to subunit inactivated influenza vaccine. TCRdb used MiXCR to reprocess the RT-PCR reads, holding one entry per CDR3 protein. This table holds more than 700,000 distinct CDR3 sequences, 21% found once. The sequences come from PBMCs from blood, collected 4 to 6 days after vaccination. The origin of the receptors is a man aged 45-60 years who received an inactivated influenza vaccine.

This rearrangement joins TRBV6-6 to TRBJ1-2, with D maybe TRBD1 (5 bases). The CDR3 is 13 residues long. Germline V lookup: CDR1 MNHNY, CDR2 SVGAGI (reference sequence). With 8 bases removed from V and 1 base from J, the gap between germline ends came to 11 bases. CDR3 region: CASAQGGNYGYTF. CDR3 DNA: TGTGCCAGCGCCCAGGGTGGTAACTATGGCTACACCTTC.

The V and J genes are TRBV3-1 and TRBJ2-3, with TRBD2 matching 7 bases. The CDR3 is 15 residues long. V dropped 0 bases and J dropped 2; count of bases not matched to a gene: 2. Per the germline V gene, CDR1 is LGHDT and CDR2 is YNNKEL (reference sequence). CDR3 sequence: CASSQEGTTTDTQYF. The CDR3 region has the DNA TGTGCCAGCAGCCAAGAGGGGACTACCACAGATACGCAGTATTTT.

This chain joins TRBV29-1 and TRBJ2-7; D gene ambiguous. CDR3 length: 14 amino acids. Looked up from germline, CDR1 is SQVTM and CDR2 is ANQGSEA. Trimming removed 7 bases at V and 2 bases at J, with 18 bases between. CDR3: CSALGRTSPYEQYF. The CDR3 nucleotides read TGCAGCGCCCTCGGACGGACCAGTCCCTACGAGCAGTACTTC.

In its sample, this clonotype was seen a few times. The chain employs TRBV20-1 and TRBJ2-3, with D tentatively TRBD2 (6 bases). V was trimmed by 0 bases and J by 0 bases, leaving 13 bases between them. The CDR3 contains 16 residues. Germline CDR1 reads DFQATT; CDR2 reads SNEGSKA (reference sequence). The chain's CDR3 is CSARDWLASSTDTQYF. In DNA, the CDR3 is TGCAGTGCTAGAGATTGGCTAGCGAGTAGCACAGATACGCAGTATTTT.

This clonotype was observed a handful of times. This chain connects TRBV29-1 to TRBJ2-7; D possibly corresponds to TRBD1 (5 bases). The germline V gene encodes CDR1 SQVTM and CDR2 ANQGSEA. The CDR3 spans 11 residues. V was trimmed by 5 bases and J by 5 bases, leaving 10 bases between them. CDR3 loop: CSVQGPNEQYF. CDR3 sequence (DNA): TGCAGCGTTCAGGGCCCCAACGAGCAGTACTTC.

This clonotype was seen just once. This CDR3 is CASSRQAVQNTGELFF. In DNA, the CDR3 is TGTGCCAGCAGCCGCCAAGCGGTGCAGAACACCGGGGAGCTGTTTTTT. This chain links TRBV6-2 or TRBV6-3 with TRBJ2-2; a possible D gene is TRBD2 (5 bases). The germline CDR1 and CDR2 sequences are MNHEY and SVGEGT. The ends were cut back, 6 bases at V and 1 base at J, with 15 bases in the middle. This CDR3 is built from 16 residues.

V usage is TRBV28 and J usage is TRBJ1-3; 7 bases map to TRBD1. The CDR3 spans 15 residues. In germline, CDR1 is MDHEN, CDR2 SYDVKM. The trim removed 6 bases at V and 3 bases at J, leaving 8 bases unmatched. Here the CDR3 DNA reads TGTGCCAGCAGGAACAGGGGCGAAAATGGAAACACCATATATTTT. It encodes CASRNRGENGNTIYF.

As DNA, the CDR3 is TGTGCCAGCAGGAAGACCTCCTACGAGCAGTACTTC. Encoded protein: CASRKTSYEQYF. The chain is built from TRBV28 and TRBJ2-7; D gene ambiguous. Germline V lookup: CDR1 MDHEN, CDR2 SYDVKM. The CDR3 extends over 12 amino acids. Trimming took 6 bases from V and 0 from J, leaving 6 bases between them.

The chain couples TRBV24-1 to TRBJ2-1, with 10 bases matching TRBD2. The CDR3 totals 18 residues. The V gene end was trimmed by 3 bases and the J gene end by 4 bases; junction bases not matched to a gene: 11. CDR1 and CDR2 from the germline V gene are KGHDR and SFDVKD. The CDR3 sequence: CATSDPRPQRGGYNEQFF. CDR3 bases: TGTGCCACCAGTGATCCTCGACCCCAGCGGGGGGGTTACAATGAGCAGTTCTTC.